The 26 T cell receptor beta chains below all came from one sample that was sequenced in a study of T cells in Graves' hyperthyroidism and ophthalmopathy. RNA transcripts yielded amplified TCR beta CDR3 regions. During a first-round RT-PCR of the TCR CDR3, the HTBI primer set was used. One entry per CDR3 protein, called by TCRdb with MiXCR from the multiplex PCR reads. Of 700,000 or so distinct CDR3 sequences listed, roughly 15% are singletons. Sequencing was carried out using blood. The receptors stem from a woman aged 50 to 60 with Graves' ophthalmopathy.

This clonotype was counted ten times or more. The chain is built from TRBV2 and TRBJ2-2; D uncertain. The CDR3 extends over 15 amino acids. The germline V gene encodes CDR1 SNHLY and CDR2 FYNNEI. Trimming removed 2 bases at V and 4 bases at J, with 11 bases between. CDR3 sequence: CASSESRTITGELFF. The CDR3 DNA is TGTGCCAGCAGTGAATCTAGAACAATCACCGGGGAGCTGTTTTTT.

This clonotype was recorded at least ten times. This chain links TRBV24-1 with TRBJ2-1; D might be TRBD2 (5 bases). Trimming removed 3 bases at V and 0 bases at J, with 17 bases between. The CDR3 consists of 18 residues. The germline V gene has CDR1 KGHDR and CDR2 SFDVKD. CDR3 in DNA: TGTGCCACCAGTGATATTCCCCAGCGGAGGAGCTCCTACAATGAGCAGTTCTTC. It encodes CATSDIPQRRSSYNEQFF.

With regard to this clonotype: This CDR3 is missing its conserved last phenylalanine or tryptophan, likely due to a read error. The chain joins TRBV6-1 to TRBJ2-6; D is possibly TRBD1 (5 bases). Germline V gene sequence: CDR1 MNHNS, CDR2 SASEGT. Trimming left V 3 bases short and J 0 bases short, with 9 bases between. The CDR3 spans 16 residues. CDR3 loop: CASSDAGNSGANVLTS. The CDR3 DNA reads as TGTGCCAGCAGTGATGCAGGGAACTCTGGGGCCAACGTCCTGACTTCC.

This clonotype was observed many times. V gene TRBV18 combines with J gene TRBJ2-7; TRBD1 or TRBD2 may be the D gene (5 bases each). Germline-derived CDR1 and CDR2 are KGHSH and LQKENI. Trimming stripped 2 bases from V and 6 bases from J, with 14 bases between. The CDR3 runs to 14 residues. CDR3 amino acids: CASSPSGTAPEQYF. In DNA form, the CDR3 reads TGTGCCAGCTCACCATCGGGGACGGCTCCCGAGCAGTACTTC.

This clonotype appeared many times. CDR3 DNA sequence: TGTGCCAGCAGGCAAATATCAGGGGGCCAAGAGACCCAGTACTTC. It specifies CASRQISGGQETQYF. The V call is TRBV12-3 or TRBV12-4, the J call TRBJ2-5, with 7 bases lining up with TRBD1. This CDR3 contains 15 residues. Trimming removed 6 bases from V and 1 base from J; junction bases left unmatched: 8.

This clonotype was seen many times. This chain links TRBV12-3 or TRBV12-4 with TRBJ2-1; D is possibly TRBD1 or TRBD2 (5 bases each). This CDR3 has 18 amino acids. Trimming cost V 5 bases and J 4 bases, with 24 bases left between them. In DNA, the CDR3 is TGTGCCAGCAGTCCGATCCGGGACCCCCAGTGGGTTTACAATGAGCAGTTCTTC. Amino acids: CASSPIRDPQWVYNEQFF.

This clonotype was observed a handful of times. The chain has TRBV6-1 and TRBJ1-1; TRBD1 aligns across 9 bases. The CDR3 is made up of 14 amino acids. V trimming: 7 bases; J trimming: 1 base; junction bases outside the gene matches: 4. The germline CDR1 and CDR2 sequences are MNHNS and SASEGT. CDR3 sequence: CASIMDRGNTEAFF. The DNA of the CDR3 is TGTGCCAGCATCATGGACAGGGGGAACACTGAAGCTTTCTTT.

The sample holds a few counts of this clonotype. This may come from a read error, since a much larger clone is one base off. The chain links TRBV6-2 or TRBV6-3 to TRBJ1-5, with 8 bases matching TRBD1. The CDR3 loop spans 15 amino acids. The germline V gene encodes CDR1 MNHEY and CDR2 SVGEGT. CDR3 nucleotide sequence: TGTGCCAGCGGTTACTTCGGACAGGGTAATCAGCCCCAGCATTTT. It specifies CASGYFGQGNQPQHF.

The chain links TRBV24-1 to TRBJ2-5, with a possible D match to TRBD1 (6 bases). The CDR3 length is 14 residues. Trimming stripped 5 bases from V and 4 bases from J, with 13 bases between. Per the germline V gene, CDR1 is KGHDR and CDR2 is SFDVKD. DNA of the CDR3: TGTGCCACCAGTGGGTCAGGGGTCGGAGAGACCCAGTACTTC. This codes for CATSGSGVGETQYF.

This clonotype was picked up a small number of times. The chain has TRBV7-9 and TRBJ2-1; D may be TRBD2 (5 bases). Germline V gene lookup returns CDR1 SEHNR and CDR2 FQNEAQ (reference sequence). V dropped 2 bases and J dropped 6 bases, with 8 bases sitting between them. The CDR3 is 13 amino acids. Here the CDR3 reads CASSLHGSNEQFF. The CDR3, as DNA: TGTGCCAGCAGCTTACATGGGAGCAATGAGCAGTTCTTC.

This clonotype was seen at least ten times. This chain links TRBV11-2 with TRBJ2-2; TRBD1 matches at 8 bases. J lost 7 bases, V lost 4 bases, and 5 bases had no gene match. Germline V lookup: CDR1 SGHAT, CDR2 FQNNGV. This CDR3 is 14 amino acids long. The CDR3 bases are TGTGCCAGCAGCTCTCGACAGGGGAACGGGGAGCTGTTTTTT. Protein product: CASSSRQGNGELFF.

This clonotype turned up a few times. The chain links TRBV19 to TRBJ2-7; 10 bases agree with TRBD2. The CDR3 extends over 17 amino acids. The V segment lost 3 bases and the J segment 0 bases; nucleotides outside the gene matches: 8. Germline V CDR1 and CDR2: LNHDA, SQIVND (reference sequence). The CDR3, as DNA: TGTGCCAGTAGTATTTCTAGCGGGAGACCCACCTCCTACGAGCAGTACTTC. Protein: CASSISSGRPTSYEQYF.

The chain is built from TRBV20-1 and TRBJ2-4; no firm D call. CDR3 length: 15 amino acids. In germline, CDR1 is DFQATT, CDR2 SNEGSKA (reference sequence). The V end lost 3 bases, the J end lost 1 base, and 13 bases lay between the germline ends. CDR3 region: CSASKRLVAKNIQYF. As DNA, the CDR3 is TGCAGTGCTAGCAAGCGTTTAGTGGCCAAAAACATTCAGTACTTC.

Here the CDR3 DNA reads TGTGCCAGCAGTTACTCGGGGGGGGGTGGAAACACCATATATTTT. This gives the protein CASSYSGGGGNTIYF. The V and J genes are TRBV6-5 and TRBJ1-3; a weak D match, TRBD1 (5 bases). The CDR3 loop spans 15 amino acids. CDR1 is MNHEY, CDR2 SVGAGI, per germline. V lost 0 bases and J lost 3, with 9 bases in between.

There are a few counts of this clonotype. This chain's CDR3 is CSASGTDEQYF. In DNA, the CDR3 is TGCAGTGCTAGCGGGACGGACGAGCAGTACTTC. The chain has TRBV20-1 and TRBJ2-7; D is tentatively TRBD1 or TRBD2 (5 bases each). The CDR3 runs 11 residues. Germline loops: CDR1 DFQATT, CDR2 SNEGSKA (reference sequence). Trimming took 3 bases from V and 5 from J, leaving 8 bases between them.

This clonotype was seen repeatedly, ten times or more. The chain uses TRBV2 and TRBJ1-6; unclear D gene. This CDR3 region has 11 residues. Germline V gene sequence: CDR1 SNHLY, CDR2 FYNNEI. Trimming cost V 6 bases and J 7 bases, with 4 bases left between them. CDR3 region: CASRENSPLHF. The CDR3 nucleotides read TGTGCCAGCAGAGAAAATTCACCCCTCCACTTT.

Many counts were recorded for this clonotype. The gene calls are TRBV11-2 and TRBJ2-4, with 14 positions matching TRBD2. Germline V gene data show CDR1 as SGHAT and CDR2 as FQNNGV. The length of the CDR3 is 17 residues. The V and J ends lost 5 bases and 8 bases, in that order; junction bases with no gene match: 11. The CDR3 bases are TGTGCCAGCAGCCCGACTAGCGGGAGGGCCCTAGGAGACATTCAGTACTTC. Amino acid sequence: CASSPTSGRALGDIQYF. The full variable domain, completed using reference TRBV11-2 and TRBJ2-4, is EAGVAQSPRYKIIEKRQSVAFWCNPISGHATLYWYQQILGQGPKLLIQFQNNGVVDDSQLPKDRFSAERLKGVDSTLKIQPAKLEDSAVYLCASSPTSGRALGDIQYFGAGTRLSVL.

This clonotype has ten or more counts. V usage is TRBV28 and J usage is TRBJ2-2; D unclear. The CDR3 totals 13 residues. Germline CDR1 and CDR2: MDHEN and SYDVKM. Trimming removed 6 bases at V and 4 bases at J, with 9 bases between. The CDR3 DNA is TGTGCCAGCAGCCCCACTCTCACCGGGGAGCTGTTTTTT. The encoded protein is CASSPTLTGELFF. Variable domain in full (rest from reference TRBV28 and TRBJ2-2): DVKVTQSSRYLVKRTGEKVFLECVQDMDHENMFWYRQDPGLGLRLIYFSYDVKMKEKGDIPEGYSVSREKKERFSLILESASTNQTSMYLCASSPTLTGELFFGEGSRLTVL.

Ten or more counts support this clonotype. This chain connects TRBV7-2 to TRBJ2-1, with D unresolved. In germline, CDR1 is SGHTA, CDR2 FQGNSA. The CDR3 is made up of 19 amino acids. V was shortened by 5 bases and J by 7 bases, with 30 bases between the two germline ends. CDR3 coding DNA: TGTGCCAGCAGCGCACCCTCGGTCCCAGTCGGATACGTTGGGAATGAGCAGTTCTTC. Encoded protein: CASSAPSVPVGYVGNEQFF.

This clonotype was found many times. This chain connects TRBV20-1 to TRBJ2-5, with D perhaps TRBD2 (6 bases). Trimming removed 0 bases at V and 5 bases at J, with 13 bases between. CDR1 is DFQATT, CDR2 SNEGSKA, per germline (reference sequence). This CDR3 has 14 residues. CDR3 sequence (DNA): TGCAGTGCTAGAGATGGTGGAGGGTGGGAGACCCAGTACTTC. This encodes CSARDGGGWETQYF.

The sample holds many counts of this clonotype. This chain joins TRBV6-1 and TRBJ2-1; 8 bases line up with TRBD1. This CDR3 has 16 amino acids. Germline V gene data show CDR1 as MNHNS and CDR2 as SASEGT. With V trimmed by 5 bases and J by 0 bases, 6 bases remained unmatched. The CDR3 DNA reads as TGTGCCAGCAGTTGGACAGGGCTTGACTCCTACAATGAGCAGTTCTTC. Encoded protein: CASSWTGLDSYNEQFF.

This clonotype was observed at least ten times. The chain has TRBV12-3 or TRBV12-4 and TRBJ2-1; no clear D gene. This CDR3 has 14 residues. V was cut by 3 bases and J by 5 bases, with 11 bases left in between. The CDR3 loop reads CASSLTNVDNEQFF. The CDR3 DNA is TGTGCCAGCAGTTTGACAAATGTAGACAATGAGCAGTTCTTC.

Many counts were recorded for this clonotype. CDR3 protein: CASSLVSRGTGTGELFF. The DNA for the CDR3 is TGTGCCAGCAGCTTGGTATCCCGCGGGACAGGGACCGGGGAGCTGTTTTTT. The chain is built from TRBV5-5 and TRBJ2-2; 9 bases fit TRBD1. After removal of 0 bases from V and 5 bases from J, the junction contained 8 bases not matched to a gene. Germline loops: CDR1 SGHKS, CDR2 YYEKEE (reference sequence). The CDR3 spans 17 residues.

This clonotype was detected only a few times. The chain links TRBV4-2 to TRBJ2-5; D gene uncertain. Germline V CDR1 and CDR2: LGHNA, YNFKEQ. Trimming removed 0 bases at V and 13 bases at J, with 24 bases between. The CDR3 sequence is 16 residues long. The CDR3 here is CASSQDSASPSSISYF. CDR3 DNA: TGTGCCAGCAGCCAAGATTCTGCGTCCCCGTCGTCGATTTCGTACTTC.

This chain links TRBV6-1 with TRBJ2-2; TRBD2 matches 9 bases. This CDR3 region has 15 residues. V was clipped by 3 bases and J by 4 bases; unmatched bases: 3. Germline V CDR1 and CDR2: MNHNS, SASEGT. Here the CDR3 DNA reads TGTGCCAGCAGTGATAGCGGGAGTCCCACCGGGGAGCTGTTTTTT. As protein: CASSDSGSPTGELFF.

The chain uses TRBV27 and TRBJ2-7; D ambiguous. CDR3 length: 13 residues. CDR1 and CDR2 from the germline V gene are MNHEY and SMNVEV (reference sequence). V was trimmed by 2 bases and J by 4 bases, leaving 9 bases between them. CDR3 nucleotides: TGTGCCAGCAGTTTACGCAGATTTTACGAGCAGTACTTC. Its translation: CASSLRRFYEQYF.